This TCR beta chain was identified during a study of blood T cell repertoires in COVID-19. For the study at large: Italy, Spain and the United States were the sources of the convalescent and acute COVID-19 samples. T cells, B-cell-depleted T cells, or PBMCs provided the cDNA or gDNA that served as material.

CDR3 size: 13 residues. CDR1 and CDR2 from the germline V gene are KGHSH and LQKENI. Trimming took off 4 bases at V and 9 bases at J, with 16 bases between the two ends. Under the authors' procedure: Reference gene primers were amplified, and this amplification served to estimate nucleated cell counts. Here immunoSEQ multiplex PCR was the method, and the copy in TCRdb shows in-frame clones only, minus some. The V and J calls and clone size come from that table; D and trimming were worked out from the DNA. Among around 99,000 clones listed, about four fifths were seen once. The J gene is TRBJ2-7, the V gene TRBV18, with D tentatively TRBD2 (5 bases). Sequences were obtained from peripheral blood. This TCR derives from a man between 70 and 80 years old with acute or convalescent COVID-19. The CDR3 region is CASSRDQSEGQYF. Here the CDR3 DNA reads TGTGCCAGCTCACGCGATCAGAGTGAGGGGCAGTACTTC.